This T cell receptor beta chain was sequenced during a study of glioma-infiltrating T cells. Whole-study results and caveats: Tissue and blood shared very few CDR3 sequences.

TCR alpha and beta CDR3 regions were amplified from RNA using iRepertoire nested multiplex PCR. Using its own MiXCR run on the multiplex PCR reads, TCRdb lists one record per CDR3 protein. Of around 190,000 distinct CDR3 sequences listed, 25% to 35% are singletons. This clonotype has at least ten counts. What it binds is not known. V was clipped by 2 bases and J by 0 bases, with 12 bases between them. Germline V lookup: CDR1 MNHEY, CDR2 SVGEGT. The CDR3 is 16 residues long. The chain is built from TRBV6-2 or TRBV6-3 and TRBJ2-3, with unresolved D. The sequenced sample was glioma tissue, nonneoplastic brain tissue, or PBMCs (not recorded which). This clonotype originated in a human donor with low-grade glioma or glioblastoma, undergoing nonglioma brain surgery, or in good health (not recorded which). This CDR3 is CASSYRLSASTDTQYF. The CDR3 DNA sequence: TGTGCCAGCAGTTACAGGCTGTCAGCTAGCACAGATACGCAGTATTTT.